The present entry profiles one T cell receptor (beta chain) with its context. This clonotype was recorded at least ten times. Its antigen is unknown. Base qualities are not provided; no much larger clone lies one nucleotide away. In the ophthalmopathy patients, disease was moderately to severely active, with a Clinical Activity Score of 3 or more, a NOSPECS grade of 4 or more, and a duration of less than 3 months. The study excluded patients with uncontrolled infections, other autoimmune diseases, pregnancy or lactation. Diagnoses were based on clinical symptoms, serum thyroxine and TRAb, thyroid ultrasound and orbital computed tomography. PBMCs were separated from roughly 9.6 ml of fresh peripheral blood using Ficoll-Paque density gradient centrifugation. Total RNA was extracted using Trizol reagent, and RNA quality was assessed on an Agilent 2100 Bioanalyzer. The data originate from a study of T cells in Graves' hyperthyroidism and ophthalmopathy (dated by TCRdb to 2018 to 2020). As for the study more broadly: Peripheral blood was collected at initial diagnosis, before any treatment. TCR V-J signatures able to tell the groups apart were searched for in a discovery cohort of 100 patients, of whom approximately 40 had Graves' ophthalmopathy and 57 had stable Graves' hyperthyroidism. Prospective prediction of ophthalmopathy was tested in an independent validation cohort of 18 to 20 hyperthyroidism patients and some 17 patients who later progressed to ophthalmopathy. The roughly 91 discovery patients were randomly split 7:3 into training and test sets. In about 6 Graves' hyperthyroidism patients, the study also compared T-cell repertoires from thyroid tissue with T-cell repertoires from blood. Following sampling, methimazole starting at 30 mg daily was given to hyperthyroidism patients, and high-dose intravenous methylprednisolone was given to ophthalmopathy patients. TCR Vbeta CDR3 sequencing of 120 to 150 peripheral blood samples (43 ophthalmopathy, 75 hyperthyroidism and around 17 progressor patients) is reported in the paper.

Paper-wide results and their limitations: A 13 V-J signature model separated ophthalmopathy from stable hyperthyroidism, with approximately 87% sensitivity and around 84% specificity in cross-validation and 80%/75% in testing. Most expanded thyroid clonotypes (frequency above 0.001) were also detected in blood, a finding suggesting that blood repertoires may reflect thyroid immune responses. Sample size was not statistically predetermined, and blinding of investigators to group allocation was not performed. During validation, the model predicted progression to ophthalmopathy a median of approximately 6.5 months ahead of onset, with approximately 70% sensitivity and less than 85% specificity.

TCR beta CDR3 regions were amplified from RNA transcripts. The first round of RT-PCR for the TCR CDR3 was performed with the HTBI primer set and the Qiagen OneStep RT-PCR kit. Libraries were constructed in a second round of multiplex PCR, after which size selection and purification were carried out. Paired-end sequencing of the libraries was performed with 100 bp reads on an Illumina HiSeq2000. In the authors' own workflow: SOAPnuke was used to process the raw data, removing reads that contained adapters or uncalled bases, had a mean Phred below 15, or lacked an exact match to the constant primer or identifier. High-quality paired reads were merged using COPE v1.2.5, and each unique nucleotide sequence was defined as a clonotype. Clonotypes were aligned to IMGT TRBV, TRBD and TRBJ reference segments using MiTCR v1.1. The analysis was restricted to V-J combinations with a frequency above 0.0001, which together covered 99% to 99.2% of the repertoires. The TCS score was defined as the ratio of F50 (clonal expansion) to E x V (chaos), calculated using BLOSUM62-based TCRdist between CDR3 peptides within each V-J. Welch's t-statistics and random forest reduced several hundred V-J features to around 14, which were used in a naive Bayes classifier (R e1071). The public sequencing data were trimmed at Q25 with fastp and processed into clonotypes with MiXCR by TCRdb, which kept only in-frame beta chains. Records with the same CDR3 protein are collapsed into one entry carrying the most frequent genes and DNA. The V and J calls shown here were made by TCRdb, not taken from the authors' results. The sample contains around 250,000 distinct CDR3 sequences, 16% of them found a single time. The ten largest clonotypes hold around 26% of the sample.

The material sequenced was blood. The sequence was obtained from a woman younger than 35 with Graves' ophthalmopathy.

This receptor carries the CDR3 CATSSVPNSNQPQHF. The DNA reads as follows: TGTGCCACCAGCAGTGTGCCAAATAGCAATCAGCCCCAGCATTTT. The V and J segments used are TRBV15 and TRBJ1-5; no D segment can be confidently identified. CDR1 LNHNV and CDR2 YYDKDF are derived from the germline V gene (reference sequence). Relative to germline, V is 3 bases shorter and J is 0 bases shorter, with 9 bases between their ends. Including cysteine and phenylalanine, the CDR3 has 15 amino acids. Solely the CDR3 DNA is kept, with 45 bases framed from the first base.